The next 15 T cell receptor beta chains were all read from a single sample in a study of cytomegalovirus exposure and HLA in healthy donors. The PCR ran on 60 Vbeta and 13 Jbeta primers. Method: immunoSEQ multiplex PCR; TCRdb's copy keeps in-frame clones and lacks some. The sample carries some 220,000 clones, roughly 81% recorded once. Material for sequencing was PBMCs. The receptors stem from a girl aged 2-10 years in good health and CMV-seronegative.

This rearrangement joins TRBV30 to TRBJ2-2; 12 nucleotides agree with TRBD2. The trim removed 2 bases at V and 8 bases at J, leaving 6 bases unmatched. Germline values: CDR1 GTSNPN, CDR2 SVGIG (reference sequence). The CDR3 totals 15 residues. This CDR3 is CAWSLLTSGSGELFF. The CDR3 DNA follows: TGTGCCTGGAGTTTGCTGACTAGCGGGAGTGGGGAGCTGTTTTTT.

Of note for this clone: One junction end disagrees with the germline gene, perhaps due to a read error. J is TRBJ2-1 and V is TRBV7-2, with D perhaps matching TRBD2 (5 bases). Germline V gene lookup returns CDR1 SGHTA and CDR2 FQGNSA. This CDR3 is built from 12 residues. The CDR3 sequence is CASTLLVYEQFF. DNA for the CDR3: TGTGCCAGCACCTTACTAGTCTATGAGCAGTTCTTC.

V is TRBV5-6 and J is TRBJ2-5; 7 bases fit TRBD2. The CDR3 has 16 amino acids. V lost 0 bases, J lost 1 base, and 6 bases stayed unmatched. Germline CDR1 is SGHDT and CDR2 is YYEEEE. The CDR3 region is CASSLGTRAGQETQYF. In nucleotides, the CDR3 is TGTGCCAGCAGCTTGGGGACTAGAGCTGGCCAAGAGACCCAGTACTTC. Combining the CDR3 with reference TRBV5-6 and TRBJ2-5 gives the whole variable domain DAGVTQSPTHLIKTRGQQVTLRCSPKSGHDTVSWYQQALGQGPQFIFQYYEEEERQRGNFPDRFSGHQFPNYSSELNVNALLLGDSALYLCASSLGTRAGQETQYFGPGTRLLVL.

This chain uses TRBV25-1 with TRBJ2-5; TRBD2 matches 7 bases. Germline values: CDR1 MGHDK, CDR2 SYGVNS. The CDR3 spans 13 residues. The V and J ends lost 5 bases and 5 bases, in that order; junction bases with no gene match: 5. The CDR3 DNA reads as TGTGCCAGCAGTAAAGCGGGGAGGGAGACCCAGTACTTC. Translated, it gives CASSKAGRETQYF.

The V call is TRBV7-9, the J call TRBJ2-5, with D possibly matching TRBD2 (5 bases). CDR3 size: 15 residues. Germline V lookup: CDR1 SEHNR, CDR2 FQNEAQ (reference sequence). V gave up 0 bases and J gave up 2 bases, with 10 bases separating them. The CDR3 DNA follows: TGTGCCAGCAGCTTAGCGAAGGGCGGGCAAGAGACCCAGTACTTC. This encodes CASSLAKGGQETQYF.

This CDR3 reads CASRLTGSSRTEQYF. Here the CDR3 DNA reads TGTGCCAGTAGGCTCACAGGTTCAAGCCGTACCGAGCAGTACTTC. The chain carries TRBV19 and TRBJ2-7; a weak D match, TRBD1 (5 bases). Looked up from germline, CDR1 is LNHDA and CDR2 is SQIVND (reference sequence). V gave up 6 bases and J gave up 6 bases, with 21 bases separating them. The CDR3 loop spans 15 amino acids. The variable domain in full, completed from reference TRBV19 and TRBJ2-7, reads DGGITQSPKYLFRKEGQNVTLSCEQNLNHDAMYWYRQDPGQGLRLIYYSQIVNDFQKGDIAEGYSVSREKKESFPLTVTSAQKNPTAFYLCASRLTGSSRTEQYFGPGTRLTVT.

V is TRBV2 and J is TRBJ1-5; TRBD1 might be the D (6 bases). In germline, CDR1 is SNHLY, CDR2 FYNNEI. The CDR3 is made up of 14 amino acids. Trimming removed 5 bases from V and 4 bases from J, with 12 bases in between. The CDR3 loop is CASSQNRENQPQHF. The CDR3 DNA reads TGTGCCAGCAGTCAAAACAGGGAGAATCAGCCCCAGCATTTT.

The chain is built from TRBV5-1 and TRBJ1-4, with TRBD1 matching over 7 bases. V trimming: 4 bases; J trimming: 5 bases; junction bases outside the gene matches: 8. The length of the CDR3 is 15 residues. The germline CDR1 and CDR2 sequences are SGHRS and YFSETQ. CDR3 sequence (DNA): TGCGCCAGCAGCCCCACAGGGGTTACAAATGAAAAACTGTTTTTT. Translating it yields CASSPTGVTNEKLFF.

This chain uses TRBV28 with TRBJ2-1; TRBD1 matches at 7 bases. This CDR3 has 12 amino acids. CDR1 MDHEN and CDR2 SYDVKM come from the germline V gene. V shed 6 bases, J shed 6 bases, and the junction held 2 bases outside the gene matches. This chain's CDR3 is CASSRQGNEQFF. The CDR3 bases are TGTGCCAGCAGCCGACAGGGCAATGAGCAGTTCTTC.

This clone was seen once. The chain joins TRBV5-1 to TRBJ2-5; 13 bases align to TRBD2. Germline CDR1 reads SGHRS; CDR2 reads YFSETQ. There are 17 residues in the CDR3. J gave up 5 bases and V 2 bases, and 9 bases lay outside the gene matches. The CDR3 loop reads CASSFPGLAGSGETQYF. CDR3 DNA sequence: TGCGCCAGCAGCTTTCCGGGACTAGCGGGGTCGGGGGAGACCCAGTACTTC. The variable domain in full, completed from reference TRBV5-1 and TRBJ2-5, reads KAGVTQTPRYLIKTRGQQVTLSCSPISGHRSVSWYQQTPGQGLQFLFEYFSETQRNKGNFPGRFSGRQFSNSRSEMNVSTLELGDSALYLCASSFPGLAGSGETQYFGPGTRLLVL.

The rearrangement joins TRBV25-1 to TRBJ2-4; 9 nucleotides agree with TRBD1. CDR3 length: 15 residues. J was trimmed by 7 bases and V by 6 bases; bases with no gene match: 10. The germline V gene encodes CDR1 MGHDK and CDR2 SYGVNS. The CDR3 DNA sequence: TGTGCCAGCAGCCCAACCGGGACAGGGAGGAACATTCAGTACTTC. As protein: CASSPTGTGRNIQYF.

The chain is built from TRBV4-1 and TRBJ2-3, with D possibly matching TRBD1 (6 bases). V was shortened by 2 bases and J by 2 bases, with 11 bases between the two germline ends. This CDR3 spans 15 amino acids. Germline V gene data show CDR1 as MGHRA and CDR2 as YSYEKL. The CDR3 here is CASSQKGGYTDTQYF. The CDR3, as DNA: TGCGCCAGCAGCCAAAAAGGGGGTTACACAGATACGCAGTATTTT.

The chain employs TRBV6-1 and TRBJ1-5; 9 nucleotides match TRBD1. V dropped 11 bases and J dropped 4; count of bases not matched to a gene: 9. The CDR3 has 14 amino acids. CDR1 and CDR2 from the germline V gene are MNHNS and SASEGT. The chain's CDR3 is CAAAGTGTNQPQHF. In DNA, the CDR3 is TGTGCCGCCGCCGGGACAGGGACAAATCAGCCCCAGCATTTT.

V and J are TRBV6-1 and TRBJ2-1; D might be TRBD2 (6 bases). This CDR3 is built from 15 residues. Per the germline V gene, CDR1 is MNHNS and CDR2 is SASEGT. With 6 bases removed from V and 2 bases from J, the gap between germline ends came to 14 bases. The CDR3 reads CASSVTSQAYNEQFF. The CDR3 DNA reads TGTGCCAGCAGCGTAACTAGCCAAGCCTACAATGAGCAGTTCTTC.

The chain links TRBV27 to TRBJ1-2, with D possibly being TRBD1 (6 bases). Trimming removed 3 bases at V and 6 bases at J, with 11 bases between. CDR1 is MNHEY, CDR2 SMNVEV, per germline (reference sequence). This CDR3 spans 13 amino acids. CDR3: CASSFGRGNGYTF. The CDR3 DNA reads TGTGCCAGCAGTTTCGGCAGGGGCAATGGCTACACCTTC.